One sample yielded the 17 T cell receptor beta chains listed below, sequenced in a study of blood T cell repertoires in COVID-19. The method was immunoSEQ multiplex PCR; TCRdb's version includes in-frame clones alone and lacks a portion of them. The table lists roughly 200,000 clones, roughly four fifths of them singletons, with around an eighth in the top ten. Material: peripheral blood. Receptors were obtained from a man aged 50-59 years who had recovered from COVID-19.

The V and J genes are TRBV2 and TRBJ2-1; 13 nucleotides line up with TRBD2. V shed 6 bases, J shed 12 bases, and the junction held 2 bases outside the gene matches. CDR3 length: 12 amino acids. In germline, CDR1 is SNHLY, CDR2 FYNNEI. Written as DNA, the CDR3 is TGTGCCAGCAGGAGACTAGCGGGAGGGCAGTTCTTC. It yields the protein CASRRLAGGQFF.

The chain links TRBV9 to TRBJ2-3, with 14 bases lining up with TRBD2. Germline trimming cut 2 bases from V and 7 bases from J; bases unmatched to any gene: 3. The CDR3 totals 15 residues. Germline CDR1 is SGDLS and CDR2 is YYNGEE. CDR3: CASSVRTSGRNTQYF. As DNA, the CDR3 is TGTGCCAGCAGCGTTAGGACTAGCGGGAGGAATACGCAGTATTTT.

This clone has a single count. This sequence joins TRBV6-5 and TRBJ2-4; 9 bases line up with TRBD2. The CDR3 is 15 residues long. J lost 7 bases, V lost 0 bases, and 4 bases had no gene match. Germline V CDR1 and CDR2: MNHEY, SVGAGI. This CDR3 is CASSYSRLAGNIQYF. The CDR3 nucleotides are TGTGCCAGCAGTTACTCGAGGCTAGCGGGGAACATTCAGTACTTC.

The chain has TRBV19 and TRBJ2-2, with TRBD1 matching 10 bases. V gave up 9 bases and J gave up 7 bases; unmatched junction bases: 11. Looked up from germline, CDR1 is LNHDA and CDR2 is SQIVND (reference sequence). This CDR3 has 15 amino acids. The CDR3 DNA sequence: TGTGCCAGCTCCCGTGACAGGGGGCTTGGCGGGGAGCTGTTTTTT. Encoded protein: CASSRDRGLGGELFF.

V and J are TRBV27 and TRBJ2-7, with D maybe TRBD2 (6 bases). The CDR3 sequence is 13 residues long. Germline V lookup: CDR1 MNHEY, CDR2 SMNVEV (reference sequence). V was cut by 7 bases and J by 3 bases, with 13 bases left in between. CDR3 bases: TGTGCCAGCAAACGGGGCGGGATCTACGAGCAGTACTTC. Translation gives CASKRGGIYEQYF.

The J gene is TRBJ1-1, the V gene TRBV18, with 8 bases matching TRBD1. V shed 3 bases and J 4 bases; nucleotides not matched to a gene: 7. The CDR3 has 15 amino acids. Germline CDR1 KGHSH, CDR2 LQKENI. CDR3 nucleotide sequence: TGTGCCAGCTCACCCTCAGGACAGGGAGGCACTGAAGCTTTCTTT. It is translated as CASSPSGQGGTEAFF.

V usage is TRBV11-2 and J usage is TRBJ2-7; weak D call: TRBD1 (5 bases). The CDR3 is 15 amino acids. V lost 1 base and J lost 3, with 13 bases in between. CDR1 and CDR2 (germline): SGHAT, FQNNGV. DNA of the CDR3: TGTGCCAGCAGCTTAGCGGCAGGGTTCATCTACGAGCAGTACTTC. It codes for CASSLAAGFIYEQYF.

The chain employs TRBV27 and TRBJ2-7; 9 positions agree with TRBD1. This CDR3 comprises 15 residues. CDR1 and CDR2 from the germline V gene are MNHEY and SMNVEV (reference sequence). Trimming took 6 bases from V and 4 from J; bases not matched to a gene: 10. As DNA, the CDR3 is TGTGCCAGCAGCGAGACCGGGACAGGGATATACGAGCAGTACTTC. Its translation is CASSETGTGIYEQYF.

This rearrangement joins TRBV5-6 to TRBJ1-6; D might be TRBD1 (6 bases). This CDR3 is 17 amino acids long. Germline CDR1 is SGHDT and CDR2 is YYEEEE. V was trimmed by 4 bases and J by 7 bases, leaving 21 bases between them. The CDR3 spells CASSPRGTPRGNSPLHF. The CDR3, as DNA: TGTGCCAGCAGCCCCAGAGGGACACCTCGTGGGAATTCACCCCTCCACTTT.

Only one count was recorded for this clone. The chain is built from TRBV7-2 and TRBJ2-3; 10 nucleotides agree with TRBD2. V shed 2 bases, J shed 5 bases, and the junction held 4 bases outside the gene matches. This CDR3 has 15 residues. The germline V gene has CDR1 SGHTA and CDR2 FQGNSA. CDR3: CASSLKASGRDTQYF. The CDR3 DNA follows: TGTGCCAGCAGCTTAAAGGCTAGCGGGAGAGATACGCAGTATTTT.

CDR3 DNA sequence: TGTGCCAGCAGTGACACAGGGTTCCCAGATACGCAGTATTTT. Its protein is CASSDTGFPDTQYF. The rearrangement joins TRBV6-1 to TRBJ2-3, with a tentative D call TRBD1 (6 bases). V was pared by 3 bases and J by 4 bases, with 11 bases between. Germline CDR1 and CDR2: MNHNS and SASEGT. The CDR3 runs to 14 residues.

This clone was picked up many times. This rearrangement joins TRBV18 to TRBJ1-2, with D unresolved. The CDR3 has 15 residues. The germline V gene has CDR1 KGHSH and CDR2 LQKENI. The V end was cut by 3 bases, the J end by 4 bases, with 15 bases between. The CDR3 protein is CASSPTTSGSYGYTF. DNA of the CDR3: TGTGCCAGCTCACCCACCACGTCGGGGTCCTATGGCTACACCTTC.

The V gene is TRBV19, the J gene TRBJ2-3, with 9 bases fitting TRBD1. Trimming at V came to 3 bases and at J to 1 base, leaving 5 bases not matched to a gene. The CDR3 sequence is 16 residues long. CDR1 is LNHDA, CDR2 SQIVND, per germline (reference sequence). The CDR3 DNA follows: TGTGCCAGTAGTATCGGGGACAGGGCCGGCACAGATACGCAGTATTTT. Translating it yields CASSIGDRAGTDTQYF.

V is TRBV27 and J is TRBJ2-2, with TRBD2 matching 12 bases. CDR1 is MNHEY and CDR2 is SMNVEV in the germline V gene (reference sequence). This CDR3 is built from 16 residues. Trimming removed 5 bases from V and 8 bases from J; junction bases left unmatched: 9. The CDR3 here is CASSRPSGRASGELFF. As DNA, the CDR3 is TGTGCCAGCAGTAGACCTAGCGGGAGGGCCTCGGGGGAGCTGTTTTTT.

This chain uses TRBV6-5 with TRBJ2-7; 7 positions match TRBD1. The V gene end was trimmed by 11 bases and the J gene end by 3 bases; junction bases not matched to a gene: 7. Germline loops: CDR1 MNHEY, CDR2 SVGAGI. The CDR3 covers 12 residues. CDR3 amino acids: CACRDSIYEQYF. The CDR3 coding sequence is TGTGCCTGCCGGGACAGTATCTACGAGCAGTACTTC.

The genes are TRBV7-8 and TRBJ2-7; TRBD2 aligns across 9 bases. From germline, CDR1 is SGHVS and CDR2 FQNEAQ. J was trimmed by 4 bases and V by 0 bases; bases with no gene match: 7. The CDR3 runs 16 residues. This chain's CDR3 is CASSLAGGRAVYEQYF. The DNA of the CDR3 is TGTGCCAGCAGCTTAGCGGGCGGGAGGGCCGTGTACGAGCAGTACTTC. Drawing the rest from reference TRBV7-8 and TRBJ2-7, the complete variable domain is GAGVSQSPRYKVAKRGQDVALRCDPISGHVSLFWYQQALGQGPEFLTYFQNEAQLDKSGLPSDRFFAERPEGSVSTLKIQRTQQEDSAVYLCASSLAGGRAVYEQYFGPGTRLTVT.

This sequence joins TRBV5-4 and TRBJ2-7; 13 nucleotides match TRBD2. V dropped 0 bases and J dropped 1; count of bases not matched to a gene: 4. There are 17 residues in the CDR3. Germline V gene data show CDR1 as SGHNT and CDR2 as YYREEE (reference sequence). In nucleotides, the CDR3 is TGTGCCAGCAGCTTGGGCGGGACTAGCGGGAAATCCTACGAGCAGTACTTC. Translated: CASSLGGTSGKSYEQYF.